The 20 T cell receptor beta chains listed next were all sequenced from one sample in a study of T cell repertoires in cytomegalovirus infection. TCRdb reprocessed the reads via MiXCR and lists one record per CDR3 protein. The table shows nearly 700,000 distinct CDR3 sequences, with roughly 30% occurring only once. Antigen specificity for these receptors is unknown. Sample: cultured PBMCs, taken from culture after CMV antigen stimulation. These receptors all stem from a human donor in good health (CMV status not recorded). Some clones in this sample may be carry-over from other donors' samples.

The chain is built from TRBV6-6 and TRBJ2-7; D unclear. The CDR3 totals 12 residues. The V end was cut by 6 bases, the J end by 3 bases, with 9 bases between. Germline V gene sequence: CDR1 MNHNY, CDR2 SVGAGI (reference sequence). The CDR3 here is CASSRRGYEQYF. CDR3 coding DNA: TGTGCCAGCAGCCGGCGCGGCTACGAGCAGTACTTC.

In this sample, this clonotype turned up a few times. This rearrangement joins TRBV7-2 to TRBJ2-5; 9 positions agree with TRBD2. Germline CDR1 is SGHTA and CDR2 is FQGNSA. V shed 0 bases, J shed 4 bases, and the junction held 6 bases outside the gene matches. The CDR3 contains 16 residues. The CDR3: CASSLASGRGGETQYF. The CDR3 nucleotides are TGTGCCAGCAGCTTAGCTAGCGGGAGAGGGGGAGAGACCCAGTACTTC.

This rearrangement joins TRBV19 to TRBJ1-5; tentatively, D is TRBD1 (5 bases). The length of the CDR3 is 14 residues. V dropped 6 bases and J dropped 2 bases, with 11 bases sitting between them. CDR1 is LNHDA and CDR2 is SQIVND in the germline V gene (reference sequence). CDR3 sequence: CASRTAGGNQPQHF. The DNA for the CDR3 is TGTGCCAGTAGGACGGCGGGGGGCAATCAGCCCCAGCATTTT.

The CDR3 here is CSVPGGTDTQYF. DNA of the CDR3: TGCAGCGTTCCTGGGGGCACAGATACGCAGTATTTT. The V gene is TRBV29-1, the J gene TRBJ2-3; D gene ambiguous. CDR1 SQVTM and CDR2 ANQGSEA come from the germline V gene. The CDR3 covers 12 residues. Trimming removed 5 bases at V and 1 base at J, with 7 bases between.

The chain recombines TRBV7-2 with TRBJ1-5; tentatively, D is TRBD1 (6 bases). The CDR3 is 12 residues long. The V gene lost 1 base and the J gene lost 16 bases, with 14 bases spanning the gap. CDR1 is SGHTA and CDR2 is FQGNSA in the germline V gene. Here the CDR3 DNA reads TGTGCCAGCAGCTTAGGGTTGGACAGAGGACATTTT. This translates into CASSLGLDRGHF.

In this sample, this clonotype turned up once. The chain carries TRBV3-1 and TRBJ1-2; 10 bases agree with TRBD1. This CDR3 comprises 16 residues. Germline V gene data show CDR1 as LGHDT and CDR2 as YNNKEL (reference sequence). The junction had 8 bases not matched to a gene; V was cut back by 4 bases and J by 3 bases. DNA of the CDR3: TGTGCCAGCAGCCGGTGGGACAGGGGAAAAGACTATGGCTACACCTTC. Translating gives CASSRWDRGKDYGYTF.

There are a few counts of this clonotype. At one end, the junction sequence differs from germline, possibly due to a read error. CDR3 amino acids: CASSGPGTSRIF. As DNA, the CDR3 is TGTGCCAGCAGTGGTCCAGGGACTAGTCGCATCTTC. This chain connects TRBV6-2 or TRBV6-3 to TRBJ2-1; 8 positions match TRBD2. CDR1 and CDR2 (germline): MNHEY, SVGEGT. There are 12 residues in the CDR3.

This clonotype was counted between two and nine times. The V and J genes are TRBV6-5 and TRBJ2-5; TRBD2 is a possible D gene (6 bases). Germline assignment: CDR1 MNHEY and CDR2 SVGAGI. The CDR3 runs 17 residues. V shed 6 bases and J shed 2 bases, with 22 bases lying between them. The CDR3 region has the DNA TGTGCCAGCAGCGCAACGCTAGGACGTGGGGGGCAAGAGACCCAGTACTTC. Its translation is CASSATLGRGGQETQYF.

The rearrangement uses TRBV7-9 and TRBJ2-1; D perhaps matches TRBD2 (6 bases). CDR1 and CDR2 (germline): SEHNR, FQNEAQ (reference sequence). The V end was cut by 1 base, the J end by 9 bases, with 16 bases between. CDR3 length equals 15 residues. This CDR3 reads CASSLGGAPRGEQFF. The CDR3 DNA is TGTGCCAGCAGCTTAGGCGGGGCCCCCCGGGGTGAGCAGTTCTTC.

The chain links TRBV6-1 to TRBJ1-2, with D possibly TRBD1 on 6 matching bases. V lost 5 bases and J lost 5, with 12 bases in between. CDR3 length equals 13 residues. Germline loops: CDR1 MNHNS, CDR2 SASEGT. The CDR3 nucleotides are TGTGCCAGCAGTCCCCAGGGGCGATATGGCTACACCTTC. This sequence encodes CASSPQGRYGYTF.

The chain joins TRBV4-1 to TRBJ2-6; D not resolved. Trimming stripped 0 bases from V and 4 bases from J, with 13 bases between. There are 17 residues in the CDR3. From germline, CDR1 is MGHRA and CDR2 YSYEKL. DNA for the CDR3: TGCGCCAGCAGCCAAGATAAGGGCCTGGCGGGGGCCAACGTCCTGACTTTC. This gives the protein CASSQDKGLAGANVLTF.

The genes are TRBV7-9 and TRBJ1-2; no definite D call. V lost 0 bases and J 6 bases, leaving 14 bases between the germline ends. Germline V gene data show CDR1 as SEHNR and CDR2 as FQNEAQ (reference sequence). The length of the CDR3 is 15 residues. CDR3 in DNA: TGTGCCAGCAGCTTAGCCGGACTGATTGGAGATGGCTACACCTTC. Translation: CASSLAGLIGDGYTF.

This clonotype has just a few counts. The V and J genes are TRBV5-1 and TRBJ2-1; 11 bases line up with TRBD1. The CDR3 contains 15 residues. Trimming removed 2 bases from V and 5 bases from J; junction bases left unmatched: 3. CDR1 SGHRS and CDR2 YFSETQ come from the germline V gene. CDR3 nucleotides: TGCGCCAGCAGCTTCGGACAGGGGGCCAACAATGAGCAGTTCTTC. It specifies CASSFGQGANNEQFF. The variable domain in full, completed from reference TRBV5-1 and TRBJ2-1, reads KAGVTQTPRYLIKTRGQQVTLSCSPISGHRSVSWYQQTPGQGLQFLFEYFSETQRNKGNFPGRFSGRQFSNSRSEMNVSTLELGDSALYLCASSFGQGANNEQFFGPGTRLTVL.

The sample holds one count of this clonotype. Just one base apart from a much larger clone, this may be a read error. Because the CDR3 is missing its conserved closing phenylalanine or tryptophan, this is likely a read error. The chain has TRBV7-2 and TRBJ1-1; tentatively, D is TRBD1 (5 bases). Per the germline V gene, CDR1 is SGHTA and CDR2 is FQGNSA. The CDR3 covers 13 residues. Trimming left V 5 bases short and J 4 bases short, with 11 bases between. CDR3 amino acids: CASSTGRGTEAFL. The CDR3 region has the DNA TGTGCCAGCAGCACGGGTAGGGGCACTGAAGCTTTCCTT.

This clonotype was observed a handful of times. This CDR3 is CASSSGGDGNEQFF. The CDR3 DNA reads as TGTGCCAGCTCCTCGGGAGGGGACGGCAATGAGCAGTTCTTC. The V gene is TRBV7-8, the J gene TRBJ2-1; 8 nucleotides agree with TRBD2. The V segment lost 8 bases and the J segment 6 bases; nucleotides outside the gene matches: 9. This CDR3 is 14 amino acids long. Germline V gives CDR1 SGHVS, CDR2 FQNEAQ.

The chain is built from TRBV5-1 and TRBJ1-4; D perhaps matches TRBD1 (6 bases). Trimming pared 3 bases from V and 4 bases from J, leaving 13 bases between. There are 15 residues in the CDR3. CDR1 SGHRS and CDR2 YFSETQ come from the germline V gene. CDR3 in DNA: TGCGCCAGCAGCTCCGCAGGGGTCGATAATGAAAAACTGTTTTTT. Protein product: CASSSAGVDNEKLFF.

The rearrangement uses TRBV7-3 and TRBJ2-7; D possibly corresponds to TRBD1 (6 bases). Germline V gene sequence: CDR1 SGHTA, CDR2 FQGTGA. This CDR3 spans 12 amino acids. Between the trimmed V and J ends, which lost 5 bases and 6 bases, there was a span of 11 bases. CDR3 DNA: TGTGCCAGCAGCACAGGGTTTGCCGAGCAGTACTTC. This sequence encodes CASSTGFAEQYF.

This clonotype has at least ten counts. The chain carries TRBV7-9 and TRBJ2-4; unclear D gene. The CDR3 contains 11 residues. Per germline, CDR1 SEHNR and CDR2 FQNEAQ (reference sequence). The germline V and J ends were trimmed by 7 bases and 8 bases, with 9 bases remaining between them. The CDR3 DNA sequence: TGTGCCAGCACACCCTCAGACATTCAGTACTTC. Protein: CASTPSDIQYF.

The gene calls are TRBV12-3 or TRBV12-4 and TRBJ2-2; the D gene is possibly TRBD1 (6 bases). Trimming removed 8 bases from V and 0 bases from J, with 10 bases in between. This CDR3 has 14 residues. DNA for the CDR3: TGTGCCAGCGTCAGGGGAGCGAACACCGGGGAGCTGTTTTTT. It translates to CASVRGANTGELFF.

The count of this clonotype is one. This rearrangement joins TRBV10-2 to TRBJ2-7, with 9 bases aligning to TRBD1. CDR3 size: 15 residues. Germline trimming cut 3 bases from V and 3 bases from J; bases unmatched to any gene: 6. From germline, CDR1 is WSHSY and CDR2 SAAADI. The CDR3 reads CASSDTGTGNYEQYF. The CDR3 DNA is TGCGCCAGCAGTGATACCGGGACAGGGAACTACGAGCAGTACTTC.